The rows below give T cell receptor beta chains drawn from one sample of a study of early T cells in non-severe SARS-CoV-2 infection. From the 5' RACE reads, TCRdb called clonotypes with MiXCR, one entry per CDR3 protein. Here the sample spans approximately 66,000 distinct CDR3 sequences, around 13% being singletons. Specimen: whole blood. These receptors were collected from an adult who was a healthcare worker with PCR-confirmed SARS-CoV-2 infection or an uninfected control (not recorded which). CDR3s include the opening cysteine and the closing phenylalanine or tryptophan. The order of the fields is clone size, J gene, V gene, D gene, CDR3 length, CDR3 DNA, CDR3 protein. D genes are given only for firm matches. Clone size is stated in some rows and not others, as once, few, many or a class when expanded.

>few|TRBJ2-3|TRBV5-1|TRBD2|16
TGCGCCAGCAGCTTGAGACTAGCGGGAGCGGTAGATACGCAGTATTTT
CASSLRLAGAVDTQYF
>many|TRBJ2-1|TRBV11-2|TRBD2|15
TGTGCCAGCAGCGCGGGACTAGCCTTCAACGAGGAGCAGTTCTTC
CASSAGLAFNEEQFF
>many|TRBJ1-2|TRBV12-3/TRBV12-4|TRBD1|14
TGTGCCATCTCGAGGACAGGGGGTTTTAATGGCTACACCTTC
CAISRTGGFNGYTF
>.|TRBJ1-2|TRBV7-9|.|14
TGTGCCAGCAGCTTTATTCGGAATAACTATGGCTACACCTTC
CASSFIRNNYGYTF
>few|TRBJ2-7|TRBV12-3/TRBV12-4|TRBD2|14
TGTGCCAGCAGCTTGACTAGCGGGGGGTACGAGCAGTACTTC
CASSLTSGGYEQYF
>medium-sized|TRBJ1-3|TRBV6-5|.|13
TGTGCCAGCAGTCTCTTGAATGGAAACACCATATATTTT
CASSLLNGNTIYF
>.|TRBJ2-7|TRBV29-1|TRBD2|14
TGCAGCGCCCTTGCGGGGGGTAGCTCCTACGAGCAGTACTTC
CSALAGGSSYEQYF
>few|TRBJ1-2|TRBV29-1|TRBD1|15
TGCAGCGTCGACCCGGGACAGGGGGCACGTTATGGCTACACCTTC
CSVDPGQGARYGYTF
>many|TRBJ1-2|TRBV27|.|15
TGTGCCAGCAGTTCCGAGAAGGGAGCTAACTATGGCTACACCTTC
CASSSEKGANYGYTF
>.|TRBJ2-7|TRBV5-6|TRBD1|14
TGTGCCAGCAGCTTGGACAGGGGCGCCTACGAGCAGTACTTC
CASSLDRGAYEQYF
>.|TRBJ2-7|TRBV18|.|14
TGTGCCAGCTCACCACCCGGCGTCTCCTACGAGCAGTACTTC
CASSPPGVSYEQYF
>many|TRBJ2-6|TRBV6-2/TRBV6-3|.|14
TGTGCCAGCAGTCCCCCCTCTGGGGCCAACGTCCTGACTTTC
CASSPPSGANVLTF
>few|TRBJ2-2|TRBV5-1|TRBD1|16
TGCGCCAGCAGCTTGGGCCAGAGACAGGGGACCGGGGAGCTGTTTTTT
CASSLGQRQGTGELFF
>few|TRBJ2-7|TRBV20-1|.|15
TGCAGTGCTAGTGGTCAGTCGCTAAGTTCCTACGAGCAGTACTTC
CSASGQSLSSYEQYF
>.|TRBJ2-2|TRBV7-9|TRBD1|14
TGTGCCAGCAGCGGCAGGGGGCAAACCGGGGAGCTGTTTTTT
CASSGRGQTGELFF
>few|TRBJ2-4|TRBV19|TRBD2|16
TGTGCCAGTAGTATAGGGGGGGGACTAGCCAAAAACATTCAGTACTTC
CASSIGGGLAKNIQYF
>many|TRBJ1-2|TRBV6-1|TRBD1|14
TGTGCCAGCTTCCCCTTCGGGACAGGGAATGGCTACACCTTC
CASFPFGTGNGYTF
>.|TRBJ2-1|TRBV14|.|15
TGTGCCAGCAGCCAAGATCCCGCATGGGGCAATGAGCAGTTCTTC
CASSQDPAWGNEQFF
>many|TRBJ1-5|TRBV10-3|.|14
TGTGCCATCAGTGAGGACAGCACCAATCAGCCCCAGCATTTT
CAISEDSTNQPQHF
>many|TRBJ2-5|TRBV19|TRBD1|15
TGTGCCAGTAGCCCCGGGACAGCGTCCGAAGAGACCCAGTACTTC
CASSPGTASEETQYF
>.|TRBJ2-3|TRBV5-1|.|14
TGCGCCAGCAGCACCCAGGGAGGCACAGATACGCAGTATTTT
CASSTQGGTDTQYF